The clone carrying this T cell receptor beta chain was seen only a few times. These data are taken from a study of identical twins. V was trimmed by 2 bases and J by 4 bases, leaving 14 bases between them. This CDR3 region has 16 residues. TCRdb redid the calling of the 5' RACE reads with MiXCR, one entry per CDR3 protein. Found here are approximately 500,000 distinct CDR3 sequences, nearly 15% of them singletons; the top ten hold 0.35% to 0.45%. This same sample was also part of a study on yellow fever vaccine responses in identical twins.

This TCR was recovered from a woman between 18 and 30 years old in good health. The sequencing input was CD4+ T cells sorted from blood. This sequence joins TRBV12-3 or TRBV12-4 and TRBJ2-2; perhaps TRBD2 as D (6 bases). The CDR3 nucleotides read TGTGCCAGCAGTTTATTGCAACTAGCCGGCACCGGGGAGCTGTTTTTT. It encodes CASSLLQLAGTGELFF.